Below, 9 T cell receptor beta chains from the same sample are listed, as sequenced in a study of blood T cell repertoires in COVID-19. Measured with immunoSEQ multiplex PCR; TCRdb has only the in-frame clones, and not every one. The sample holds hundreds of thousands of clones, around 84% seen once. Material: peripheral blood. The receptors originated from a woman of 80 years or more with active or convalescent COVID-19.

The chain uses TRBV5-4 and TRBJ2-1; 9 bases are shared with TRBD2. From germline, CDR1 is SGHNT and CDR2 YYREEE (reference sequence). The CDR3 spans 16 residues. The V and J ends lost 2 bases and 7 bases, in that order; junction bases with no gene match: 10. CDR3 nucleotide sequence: TGTGCCAGCAGCTTTCCCAGCGGGGGGCCGGGGAATGAGCAGTTCTTC. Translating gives CASSFPSGGPGNEQFF.

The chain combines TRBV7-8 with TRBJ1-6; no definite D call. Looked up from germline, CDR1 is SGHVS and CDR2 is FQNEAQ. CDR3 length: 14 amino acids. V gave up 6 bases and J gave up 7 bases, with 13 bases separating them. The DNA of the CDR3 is TGTGCCAGCAGTCCCGGTACCGTCAATTCACCCCTCCACTTT. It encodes CASSPGTVNSPLHF.

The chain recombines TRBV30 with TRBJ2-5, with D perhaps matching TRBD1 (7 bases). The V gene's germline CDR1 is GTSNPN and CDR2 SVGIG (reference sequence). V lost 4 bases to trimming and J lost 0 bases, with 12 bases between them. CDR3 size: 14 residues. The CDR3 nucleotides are TGTGCCTGGACAGGGGGACTGCACCAAGAGACCCAGTACTTC. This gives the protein CAWTGGLHQETQYF. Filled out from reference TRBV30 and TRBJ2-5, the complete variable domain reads SQTIHQWPATLVQPVGSPLSLECTVEGTSNPNLYWYRQAAGRGLQLLFYSVGIGQISSEVPQNLSASRPQDRQFILSSKKLLLSDSGFYLCAWTGGLHQETQYFGPGTRLLVL.

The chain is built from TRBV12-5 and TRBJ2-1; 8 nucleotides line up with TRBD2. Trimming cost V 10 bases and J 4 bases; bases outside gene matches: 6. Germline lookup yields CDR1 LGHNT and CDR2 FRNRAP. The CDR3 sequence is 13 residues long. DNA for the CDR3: TGTGCTACCGGGACTAGTCCTTACAATGAGCAGTTCTTC. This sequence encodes CATGTSPYNEQFF.

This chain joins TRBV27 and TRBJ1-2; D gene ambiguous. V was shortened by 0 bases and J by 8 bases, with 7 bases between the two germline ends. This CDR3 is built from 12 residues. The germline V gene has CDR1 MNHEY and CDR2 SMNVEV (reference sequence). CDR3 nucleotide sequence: TGTGCCAGCAGTTTATCGGGCCGGGGCTACACCTTC. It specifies CASSLSGRGYTF.

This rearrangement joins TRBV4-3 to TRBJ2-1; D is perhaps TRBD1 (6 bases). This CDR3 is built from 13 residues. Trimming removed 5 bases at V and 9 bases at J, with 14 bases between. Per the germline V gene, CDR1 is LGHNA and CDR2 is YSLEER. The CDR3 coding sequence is TGCGCCAGCAGCAATCAACAGGGCGCTGAGCAGTTCTTC. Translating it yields CASSNQQGAEQFF.

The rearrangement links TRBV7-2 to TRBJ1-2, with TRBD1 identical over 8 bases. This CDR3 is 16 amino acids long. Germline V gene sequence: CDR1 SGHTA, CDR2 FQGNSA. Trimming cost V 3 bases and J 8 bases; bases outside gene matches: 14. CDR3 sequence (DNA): TGTGCCAGCAGCTTCGCTACAGGACAGGGAAACAGCGGCTACACCTTC. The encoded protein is CASSFATGQGNSGYTF.

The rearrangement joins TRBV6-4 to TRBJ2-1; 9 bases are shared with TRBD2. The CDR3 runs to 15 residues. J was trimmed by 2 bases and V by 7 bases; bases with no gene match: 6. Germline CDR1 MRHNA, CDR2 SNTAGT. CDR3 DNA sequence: TGTGCCAGCATTGGACTAGCGTCCCCCTACAATGAGCAGTTCTTC. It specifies CASIGLASPYNEQFF.

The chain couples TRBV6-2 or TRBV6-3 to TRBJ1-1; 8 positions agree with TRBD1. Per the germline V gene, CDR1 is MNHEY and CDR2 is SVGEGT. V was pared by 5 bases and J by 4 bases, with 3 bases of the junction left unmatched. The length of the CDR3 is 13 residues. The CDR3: CASSPDRGTEAFF. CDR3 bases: TGTGCCAGCAGTCCCGACAGGGGCACTGAAGCTTTCTTT.